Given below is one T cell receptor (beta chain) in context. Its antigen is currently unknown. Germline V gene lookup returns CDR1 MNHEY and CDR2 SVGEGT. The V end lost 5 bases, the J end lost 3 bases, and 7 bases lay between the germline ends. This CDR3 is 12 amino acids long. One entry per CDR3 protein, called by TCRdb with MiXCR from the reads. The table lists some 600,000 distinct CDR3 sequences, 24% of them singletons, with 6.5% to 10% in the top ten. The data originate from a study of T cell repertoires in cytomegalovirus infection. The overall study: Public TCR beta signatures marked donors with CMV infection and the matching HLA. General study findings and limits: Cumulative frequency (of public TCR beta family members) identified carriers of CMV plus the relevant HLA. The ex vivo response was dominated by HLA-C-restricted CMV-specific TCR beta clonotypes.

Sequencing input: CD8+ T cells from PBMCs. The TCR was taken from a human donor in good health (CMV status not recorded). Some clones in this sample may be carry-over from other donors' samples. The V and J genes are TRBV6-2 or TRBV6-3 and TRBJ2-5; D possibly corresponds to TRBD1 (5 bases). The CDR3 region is CASSMTEETQYF. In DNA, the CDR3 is TGTGCCAGCAGTATGACAGAAGAGACCCAGTACTTC.